The present TCR beta chain was sequenced within a study of T cells in Graves' hyperthyroidism and ophthalmopathy. Notes on the study in general: The model predicted ophthalmopathy a median around seven months before onset.

The J segment lost 6 bases and the V segment lost 4 bases, leaving 5 bases of the junction unmatched. CDR3 length equals 14 residues. Germline CDR1 and CDR2: SNHLY and FYNNEI. This clonotype was counted at least ten times. Its specificity is not known. The investigators amplified TCR beta CDR3 regions from RNA transcripts. During a first-round RT-PCR of the TCR CDR3, the HTBI primer set was used. TCRdb reprocessed the multiplex PCR reads via MiXCR and lists one record per CDR3 protein. The sample has about 620,000 distinct CDR3 sequences; around 15% are singletons. Exclusion of a patient resulted from uncontrolled infection, other autoimmune disease, pregnancy or lactation. Diagnostic assessment was based on clinical symptoms, serum thyroxine and TRAb, thyroid ultrasound and orbital computed tomography. From 9 to 10 ml of fresh peripheral blood, PBMCs were isolated.

Sample: blood. The V and J genes are TRBV2 and TRBJ2-3; 9 bases agree with TRBD1. This receptor was obtained from a woman younger than 45 with Graves' hyperthyroidism. The chain's CDR3 is CASSGQGGMDTQYF. Written as DNA, the CDR3 is TGTGCCAGCAGTGGACAGGGGGGGATGGATACGCAGTATTTT.